Shown below are 9 T cell receptor beta chains from a single sample sequenced in a study of blood T cells in healthy people across ages. A J-beta primer mix and a sample-barcoded 5' primer were used in a second PCR of about 7 to 12 cycles. TCRdb passed the 5' RACE reads through MiXCR, listing each CDR3 protein once. The sample shows 1.5 million to 2 million distinct CDR3 sequences, about 50% of them seen only once. The specimen was blood. These receptors were collected from a woman between 40 and 55 years old in good health.

This clonotype occurred a few times. This sequence joins TRBV7-9 and TRBJ2-5, with 10 bases matching TRBD1. Germline V gene sequence: CDR1 SEHNR, CDR2 FQNEAQ (reference sequence). The CDR3 runs 20 residues. V lost 2 bases and J lost 4; bases outside the gene matches: 19. The CDR3 reads CASSLRRRGQGSGQVETQYF. CDR3 coding DNA: TGTGCCAGCAGCTTACGCCGACGGGGACAGGGGTCCGGGCAGGTAGAGACCCAGTACTTC.

This clonotype was seen once. The V call is TRBV20-1, the J call TRBJ2-2; a possible D gene is TRBD1 (5 bases). Between the trimmed V and J ends, which lost 5 bases and 1 base, there was a span of 8 bases. The CDR3 has 13 residues. The V gene's germline CDR1 is DFQATT and CDR2 SNEGSKA (reference sequence). DNA of the CDR3: TGCAGTGCTCTAGACAGGAACACCGGGGAGCTGTTTTTT. Translating it yields CSALDRNTGELFF.

V and J are TRBV13 and TRBJ1-2, with 8 bases identical to TRBD1. V dropped 5 bases and J dropped 1; count of bases not matched to a gene: 6. The CDR3 is 15 residues long. Germline CDR1 PRHDT, CDR2 FYEKMQ (reference sequence). The CDR3 sequence: CASSPPTGDNYGYTF. The DNA of the CDR3 is TGTGCCAGCAGCCCCCCGACAGGGGATAACTATGGCTACACCTTC.

The J gene is TRBJ2-1, the V gene TRBV10-3; TRBD1 agrees at 8 bases. The CDR3 spans 15 residues. V was pared by 8 bases and J by 13 bases, with 19 bases of the junction left unmatched. The germline V gene encodes CDR1 ENHRY and CDR2 SYGVKD. The CDR3, as DNA: TGTGCCATCGCGGCAGGGGGCGGCATCCAAGAGACCCAGTTCTTC. Encoded protein: CAIAAGGGIQETQFF.

The CDR3 loop is CSALGSAGANVLTF. The CDR3 DNA is TGCAGTGCCCTAGGGTCGGCAGGGGCCAACGTCCTGACTTTC. The chain uses TRBV20-1 and TRBJ2-6, with D uncertain. There are 14 residues in the CDR3. CDR1 and CDR2 from the germline V gene are DFQATT and SNEGSKA (reference sequence). V dropped 6 bases and J dropped 4 bases, with 13 bases sitting between them.

The CDR3, as DNA: TGTGCCAGCCAGCGACAGGCCGCGTTTGGCTACACCTTC. Its translation is CASQRQAAFGYTF. The V and J genes are TRBV28 and TRBJ1-2, with a possible D match to TRBD1 (6 bases). Germline CDR1 is MDHEN and CDR2 is SYDVKM. The CDR3 has 13 residues. V lost 8 bases and J 7 bases, leaving 17 bases between the germline ends.

This chain links TRBV12-3 or TRBV12-4 with TRBJ2-3; possibly TRBD2 for D (7 bases). This CDR3 comprises 16 residues. V lost 7 bases and J lost 2, with 19 bases in between. The CDR3 DNA reads as TGTGCCAGCACCATTGCAACGGGGGGCTCCACAGATACGCAGTATTTT. It codes for CASTIATGGSTDTQYF.

The chain recombines TRBV7-9 with TRBJ1-5; 8 bases fit TRBD1. J lost 7 bases, V lost 1 base, and 3 bases had no gene match. Germline V gene data show CDR1 as SEHNR and CDR2 as FQNEAQ (reference sequence). This CDR3 spans 14 amino acids. In nucleotides, the CDR3 is TGTGCCAGCAGCTTAGGACAGGGGAAACAGCCCCAGCATTTT. Translated: CASSLGQGKQPQHF.

Remarks on this clonotype: An end of the junction differs from the germline gene, which may be a read error. The V gene is TRBV7-9, the J gene TRBJ2-7; no definite D call. Germline V gene data show CDR1 as SEHNR and CDR2 as FQNEAQ (reference sequence). This CDR3 comprises 14 residues. DNA for the CDR3: TGTGTCAGCAGCCCCCCATACAGTTTCTACGAGCAGTACTTC. It encodes CVSSPPYSFYEQYF.